This entry concerns a single T cell receptor beta chain. No antigen is known for it. From germline, CDR1 is GTSNPN and CDR2 SVGIG (reference sequence). V was pared by 5 bases and J by 4 bases, with 7 bases of the junction left unmatched. CDR3 length equals 14 residues. The sample comes from a study of cytomegalovirus exposure and HLA in healthy donors. It was with 60 Vbeta and 13 Jbeta primers that the PCR ran. This table comes from immunoSEQ multiplex PCR, and its TCRdb copy is limited to in-frame clones, with some not included. The sample shows 100,000 or so clones, about four fifths of them seen only once. Study-level findings and limits: More clonal expansion characterized HLA-associated TCR beta chains than equally common others in a later analysis.

The sequence came from a man between 35 and 55 years old in good health and CMV-seronegative. This chain joins TRBV30 and TRBJ2-3; 9 bases match TRBD2. The material sequenced was PBMCs. The CDR3 here is CAWSSGMGPDTQYF. CDR3 DNA sequence: TGTGCCTGGTCTAGCGGGATGGGGCCAGATACGCAGTATTTT.